Below, 7 T cell receptor beta chains from the same sample are listed, as sequenced in a study of blood T cell repertoires in COVID-19. Some clones are missing from TCRdb's copy, which holds only in-frame ones; the method was immunoSEQ multiplex PCR. The sample holds about 180,000 clones, 70% to 90% seen once. The sample comprised peripheral blood. These TCRs come from a human donor with active or convalescent COVID-19. The donor label of this sample is uncertain.

This chain connects TRBV6-2 or TRBV6-3 to TRBJ2-1, with TRBD2 identical over 9 bases. Germline V gene lookup returns CDR1 MNHEY and CDR2 SVGEGT. The CDR3 is 17 amino acids. Trimming cost V 5 bases and J 5 bases; bases outside gene matches: 13. CDR3 sequence: CASSSAPGRGGNNEQFF. CDR3 bases: TGTGCCAGCAGTAGCGCCCCAGGGCGGGGGGGCAACAATGAGCAGTTCTTC.

V gene TRBV6-5 combines with J gene TRBJ2-1; 8 bases align to TRBD1. The CDR3 consists of 15 residues. J lost 1 base, V lost 6 bases, and 5 bases had no gene match. Germline V gene lookup returns CDR1 MNHEY and CDR2 SVGAGI. Written as DNA, the CDR3 is TGTGCCAGCAGCTTGGGACAGGTATCCTACAATGAGCAGTTCTTC. It is translated as CASSLGQVSYNEQFF.

The genes are TRBV5-1 and TRBJ2-2; D not resolved. V lost 5 bases and J lost 4, with 15 bases in between. This CDR3 spans 15 amino acids. Germline CDR1 reads SGHRS; CDR2 reads YFSETQ. The CDR3 sequence: CASRVVLTFTGELFF. The CDR3 DNA sequence: TGCGCCAGCAGGGTGGTTCTAACCTTCACCGGGGAGCTGTTTTTT. Full variable domain (outside the CDR3, taken from reference TRBV5-1 and TRBJ2-2): KAGVTQTPRYLIKTRGQQVTLSCSPISGHRSVSWYQQTPGQGLQFLFEYFSETQRNKGNFPGRFSGRQFSNSRSEMNVSTLELGDSALYLCASRVVLTFTGELFFGEGSRLTVL.

Here the CDR3 DNA reads TGTGCCAGCAGCCTTCACACCGGGGAGCTGTTTTTT. Its protein is CASSLHTGELFF. The chain is built from TRBV11-2 and TRBJ2-2; D unresolved. The V end was cut by 5 bases, the J end by 3 bases, with 4 bases between. The CDR3 loop spans 12 amino acids. Germline CDR1 SGHAT, CDR2 FQNNGV.

This chain joins TRBV4-3 and TRBJ2-3, with TRBD1 identical over 9 bases. The J segment lost 9 bases and the V segment lost 0 bases, leaving 10 bases of the junction unmatched. The CDR3 is 16 residues long. The germline CDR1 and CDR2 sequences are LGHNA and YSLEER. Written as DNA, the CDR3 is TGCGCCAGCAGCCAAGATGTCGGACAGGGGAGAAACACGCAGTATTTT. Translated, it gives CASSQDVGQGRNTQYF.

The chain recombines TRBV29-1 with TRBJ2-1; D remains ambiguous. V lost 5 bases and J lost 4, with 6 bases in between. Germline V lookup: CDR1 SQVTM, CDR2 ANQGSEA. The CDR3 contains 11 residues. CDR3 in amino acids: CSVLEYNEQFF. The CDR3 DNA sequence: TGCAGCGTTTTGGAGTACAATGAGCAGTTCTTC.

V and J are TRBV2 and TRBJ2-7, with a possible D match to TRBD2 (6 bases). Germline V gene sequence: CDR1 SNHLY, CDR2 FYNNEI. V gave up 6 bases and J gave up 3 bases, with 18 bases separating them. The CDR3 contains 15 residues. The CDR3 nucleotides are TGTGCCAGCAGCCTCACTTCGCGGGGCCTCTACGAGCAGTACTTC. Translation gives CASSLTSRGLYEQYF.